Listed below are T cell receptor beta chains from one sample, sequenced in a study of blood T cell repertoires in COVID-19. Some clones are missing from TCRdb's copy, which holds only in-frame ones; the method was immunoSEQ multiplex PCR. The sample records over 200,000 clones, 85% being singletons. The sample comprised PBMCs or T cells enriched from blood (not recorded which). These receptors all stem from a man aged 35-49 years who had recovered from COVID-19. Both conserved end residues are part of each CDR3. The D gene is left open where the match is weak. The size field is filled for only some rows; it gives once, few, many or a size class.

CDR3 length: 14
J gene: TRBJ1-5
clone size: NA
V gene: TRBV10-3
D gene: NA
CDR3 protein: CAISAGVQGQPQHF
CDR3 DNA: TGTGCCATCAGCGCCGGTGTTCAGGGTCAGCCCCAGCATTTT

CDR3 length: 15
J gene: TRBJ2-1
clone size: NA
V gene: TRBV6-5
D gene: TRBD2
CDR3 protein: CASNPSGAGHNEQFF
CDR3 DNA: TGTGCCAGCAACCCTAGCGGGGCTGGCCACAATGAGCAGTTCTTC

CDR3 length: 15
J gene: TRBJ1-1
clone size: NA
V gene: TRBV28
D gene: NA
CDR3 protein: CASSSGAAPPYEAFF
CDR3 DNA: TGTGCCAGCAGTTCTGGGGCCGCGCCACCATATGAAGCTTTCTTT

CDR3 length: 16
J gene: TRBJ1-5
clone size: NA
V gene: TRBV2
D gene: NA
CDR3 protein: CASGKELREGYQPQHF
CDR3 DNA: TGTGCCAGCGGTAAAGAGCTAAGGGAGGGATATCAGCCCCAGCATTTT

CDR3 length: 14
J gene: TRBJ1-1
clone size: NA
V gene: TRBV6-1
D gene: TRBD1
CDR3 protein: CASSEGQGGTEAFF
CDR3 DNA: TGTGCCAGCAGTGAAGGGCAGGGGGGTACTGAAGCTTTCTTT

CDR3 length: 11
J gene: TRBJ1-1
clone size: NA
V gene: TRBV19
D gene: NA
CDR3 protein: CASSIRGEAFF
CDR3 DNA: TGTGCCAGTAGTATAAGAGGTGAAGCTTTCTTT

CDR3 length: 15
J gene: TRBJ1-4
clone size: NA
V gene: TRBV30
D gene: TRBD1
CDR3 protein: CAWRSGRGPNEKLFF
CDR3 DNA: TGTGCCTGGAGATCCGGAAGGGGGCCAAATGAAAAACTGTTTTTT

CDR3 length: 15
J gene: TRBJ2-7
clone size: NA
V gene: TRBV2
D gene: TRBD1
CDR3 protein: CASNTPGTGTHEQYF
CDR3 DNA: TGTGCCAGCAACACCCCCGGGACAGGGACACACGAGCAGTACTTC

CDR3 length: 14
J gene: TRBJ2-7
clone size: NA
V gene: TRBV7-2
D gene: NA
CDR3 protein: CASSLASSSYEQYF
CDR3 DNA: TGTGCCAGCAGCTTAGCGTCTAGTTCGTACGAGCAGTACTTC

CDR3 length: 14
J gene: TRBJ1-6
clone size: NA
V gene: TRBV2
D gene: TRBD1
CDR3 protein: CASSELQGNSPLHF
CDR3 DNA: TGTGCCAGCAGTGAGTTACAGGGGAATTCACCCCTCCACTTT

CDR3 length: 16
J gene: TRBJ2-2
clone size: few
V gene: TRBV9
D gene: NA
CDR3 protein: CASSVGVGVSTGELFF
CDR3 DNA: TGTGCCAGCAGCGTAGGGGTGGGAGTGAGCACCGGGGAGCTGTTTTTT

CDR3 length: 17
J gene: TRBJ2-5
clone size: NA
V gene: TRBV5-6
D gene: TRBD1
CDR3 protein: CASSWRVGTGYQETQYF
CDR3 DNA: TGTGCCAGCAGCTGGCGTGTAGGGACAGGGTACCAAGAGACCCAGTACTTC

CDR3 length: 16
J gene: TRBJ2-1
clone size: NA
V gene: TRBV7-3
D gene: NA
CDR3 protein: CASSLTTGANYNEQFF
CDR3 DNA: TGTGCCAGCAGCTTAACTACGGGAGCGAACTACAATGAGCAGTTCTTC

CDR3 length: 14
J gene: TRBJ1-6
clone size: NA
V gene: TRBV9
D gene: NA
CDR3 protein: CASSVDGTASPLHF
CDR3 DNA: TGTGCCAGCAGCGTCGACGGAACAGCCTCACCCCTCCACTTT

CDR3 length: 14
J gene: TRBJ2-7
clone size: few
V gene: TRBV5-4
D gene: TRBD1
CDR3 protein: CASSSTGSRFEQYF
CDR3 DNA: TGTGCCAGCAGTTCGACAGGGTCGAGGTTCGAGCAGTACTTC

CDR3 length: 14
J gene: TRBJ1-1
clone size: NA
V gene: TRBV10-3
D gene: TRBD1
CDR3 protein: CAITGTGANTEAFF
CDR3 DNA: TGTGCCATCACCGGGACAGGCGCGAACACTGAAGCTTTCTTT

CDR3 length: 18
J gene: TRBJ2-1
clone size: NA
V gene: TRBV7-8
D gene: TRBD2
CDR3 protein: CASSSQNSGSWSYNEQFF
CDR3 DNA: TGTGCCAGCAGCTCCCAGAATAGCGGGAGTTGGTCCTACAATGAGCAGTTCTTC

CDR3 length: 12
J gene: TRBJ1-4
clone size: NA
V gene: TRBV2
D gene: NA
CDR3 protein: CASGRPNEKLFF
CDR3 DNA: TGTGCCAGCGGGAGGCCTAATGAAAAACTGTTTTTT

CDR3 length: 15
J gene: TRBJ2-2
clone size: NA
V gene: TRBV6-2/TRBV6-3
D gene: TRBD2
CDR3 protein: CASSPLAGITGELFF
CDR3 DNA: TGTGCCAGCAGCCCACTAGCGGGGATCACCGGGGAGCTGTTTTTT

CDR3 length: 16
J gene: TRBJ2-1
clone size: NA
V gene: TRBV7-2
D gene: NA
CDR3 protein: CASSLEFAGGRNEQFF
CDR3 DNA: TGTGCCAGCAGCTTAGAGTTTGCAGGAGGAAGGAATGAGCAGTTCTTC

CDR3 length: 12
J gene: TRBJ2-2
clone size: once
V gene: TRBV25-1
D gene: NA
CDR3 protein: CASSADTGELFF
CDR3 DNA: TGTGCCAGCAGCGCAGACACCGGGGAGCTGTTTTTT

CDR3 length: 16
J gene: TRBJ2-7
clone size: NA
V gene: TRBV25-1
D gene: TRBD1
CDR3 protein: CASSANPGQGSYEQYF
CDR3 DNA: TGTGCCAGCAGTGCCAACCCGGGACAGGGGTCCTACGAGCAGTACTTC

CDR3 length: 12
J gene: TRBJ2-7
clone size: NA
V gene: TRBV9
D gene: NA
CDR3 protein: CGSGTDSYEQYF
CDR3 DNA: TGTGGCAGCGGGACAGACTCCTACGAGCAGTACTTC

CDR3 length: 15
J gene: TRBJ1-5
clone size: NA
V gene: TRBV24-1
D gene: NA
CDR3 protein: CATSDHGRSNQPQHF
CDR3 DNA: TGTGCCACCAGTGACCATGGGAGGAGCAATCAGCCCCAGCATTTT

CDR3 length: 15
J gene: TRBJ2-7
clone size: NA
V gene: TRBV27
D gene: TRBD1
CDR3 protein: CASSDPGQGSYEQYF
CDR3 DNA: TGTGCCAGCAGTGACCCGGGACAGGGTTCCTACGAGCAGTACTTC

CDR3 length: 15
J gene: TRBJ2-2
clone size: few
V gene: TRBV25-1
D gene: TRBD2
CDR3 protein: CASTATSGRTGELFF
CDR3 DNA: TGTGCCAGCACCGCGACTAGCGGGAGGACCGGGGAGCTGTTTTTT

CDR3 length: 13
J gene: TRBJ1-5
clone size: NA
V gene: TRBV19
D gene: NA
CDR3 protein: CASSEGVNQPQHF
CDR3 DNA: TGTGCCAGTAGTGAAGGGGTAAATCAGCCCCAGCATTTT

CDR3 length: 16
J gene: TRBJ1-2
clone size: NA
V gene: TRBV28
D gene: TRBD1
CDR3 protein: CASSLIKDRVGYGYTF
CDR3 DNA: TGTGCCAGCAGTCTTATTAAGGACAGGGTAGGCTATGGCTACACCTTC

CDR3 length: 12
J gene: TRBJ1-4
clone size: once
V gene: TRBV28
D gene: NA
CDR3 protein: CASRQGGGPHHF
CDR3 DNA: TGTGCCAGCAGACAAGGCGGGGGCCCTCATCATTTT

CDR3 length: 17
J gene: TRBJ1-5
clone size: NA
V gene: TRBV21-1
D gene: NA
CDR3 protein: CASSTTYERYDNQPQHF
CDR3 DNA: TGTGCCAGCAGCACTACCTACGAGCGGTACGACAATCAGCCCCAGCATTTT

CDR3 length: 14
J gene: TRBJ1-1
clone size: NA
V gene: TRBV19
D gene: TRBD1
CDR3 protein: CASNPDRGITEAFF
CDR3 DNA: TGTGCCAGTAACCCCGACAGGGGAATCACTGAAGCTTTCTTT

CDR3 length: 21
J gene: TRBJ2-3
clone size: NA
V gene: TRBV7-8
D gene: TRBD2
CDR3 protein: CASRPTRVGTSGRYGTDTQYF
CDR3 DNA: TGTGCCAGCAGGCCCACCCGCGTAGGGACTAGCGGGAGGTACGGCACAGATACGCAGTATTTT

CDR3 length: 14
J gene: TRBJ1-5
clone size: NA
V gene: TRBV2
D gene: TRBD1
CDR3 protein: CASRGQTSNQPQHF
CDR3 DNA: TGTGCCAGCAGGGGACAGACTAGCAATCAGCCCCAGCATTTT

CDR3 length: 15
J gene: TRBJ1-5
clone size: NA
V gene: TRBV30
D gene: NA
CDR3 protein: CAWSDPQGSRQPQHF
CDR3 DNA: TGTGCCTGGAGTGACCCTCAGGGAAGTCGTCAGCCCCAGCATTTT

CDR3 length: 13
J gene: TRBJ1-2
clone size: NA
V gene: TRBV5-5
D gene: NA
CDR3 protein: CASSPWTEGGYTF
CDR3 DNA: TGTGCCAGCAGCCCCTGGACAGAGGGAGGCTACACCTTC

CDR3 length: 15
J gene: TRBJ2-5
clone size: NA
V gene: TRBV19
D gene: NA
CDR3 protein: CASSQGLSYQETQYF
CDR3 DNA: TGTGCCAGTAGTCAAGGACTTTCGTACCAAGAGACCCAGTACTTC

CDR3 length: 12
J gene: TRBJ1-1
clone size: NA
V gene: TRBV19
D gene: NA
CDR3 protein: CASSIPGAEAFF
CDR3 DNA: TGTGCCAGTAGTATCCCGGGGGCTGAAGCTTTCTTT

CDR3 length: 15
J gene: TRBJ2-1
clone size: once
V gene: TRBV19
D gene: NA
CDR3 protein: CASSVQGTSYNEQFF
CDR3 DNA: TGTGCCAGTAGTGTACAGGGGACTTCCTACAATGAGCAGTTCTTC

CDR3 length: 13
J gene: TRBJ1-5
clone size: few
V gene: TRBV4-1
D gene: NA
CDR3 protein: CASSQERNQPQHF
CDR3 DNA: TGCGCCAGCAGCCAAGAGAGGAATCAGCCCCAGCATTTT

CDR3 length: 12
J gene: TRBJ2-1
clone size: many
V gene: TRBV29-1
D gene: TRBD1
CDR3 protein: CSVGTGNNEQFF
CDR3 DNA: TGCAGCGTGGGGACAGGGAACAATGAGCAGTTCTTC

CDR3 length: 15
J gene: TRBJ2-1
clone size: NA
V gene: TRBV4-3
D gene: NA
CDR3 protein: CASSQGAYGGVPQFF
CDR3 DNA: TGCGCCAGCAGCCAAGGCGCTTATGGAGGTGTCCCGCAGTTCTTC

CDR3 length: 16
J gene: TRBJ1-2
clone size: NA
V gene: TRBV19
D gene: NA
CDR3 protein: CASSIGGAGGHYGYTF
CDR3 DNA: TGTGCCAGTAGTATCGGAGGGGCCGGTGGGCACTATGGCTACACCTTC